The 20 T cell receptor beta chains reported below all come from one sample, sequenced in a study of OX40 agonist ivuxolimab in advanced cancers. Repertoires were generated with immunoSEQ multiplex PCR, while TCRdb's copy carries only in-frame clones and drops some. The data hold around 62,000 clones, with 84% observed a single time. The sequencing used CD4+ or CD8+ T cells sorted from blood, collected in a trial of the OX40 agonist ivuxolimab. All receptors derive from an adult with an advanced solid tumor such as melanoma, head and neck, liver or kidney cancer.

The chain joins TRBV28 to TRBJ1-2; 9 nucleotides agree with TRBD1. The length of the CDR3 is 16 residues. V was pared by 2 bases and J by 4 bases, with 8 bases of the junction left unmatched. Germline CDR1 is MDHEN and CDR2 is SYDVKM. In DNA form, the CDR3 reads TGTGCCAGCAGTTTAGGTGGGACAGGGACCCTCTATGGCTACACCTTC. Protein: CASSLGGTGTLYGYTF.

The chain has TRBV19 and TRBJ1-5; D perhaps matches TRBD1 (6 bases). V was pared by 5 bases and J by 6 bases, with 14 bases between. This CDR3 region has 14 residues. CDR1 and CDR2 from the germline V gene are LNHDA and SQIVND (reference sequence). This chain's CDR3 is CASSFDRISQPQHF. CDR3 coding DNA: TGTGCCAGTAGTTTCGACAGGATTAGTCAGCCCCAGCATTTT. Drawing the rest from reference TRBV19 and TRBJ1-5, the complete variable domain is DGGITQSPKYLFRKEGQNVTLSCEQNLNHDAMYWYRQDPGQGLRLIYYSQIVNDFQKGDIAEGYSVSREKKESFPLTVTSAQKNPTAFYLCASSFDRISQPQHFGDGTRLSIL.

The count of this clone is one. The chain's CDR3 is CASSLAGQYTDTQYF. CDR3 DNA sequence: TGTGCCAGCAGCTTAGCCGGACAGTACACAGATACGCAGTATTTT. The genes are TRBV7-6 and TRBJ2-3, with a tentative D call TRBD1 (6 bases). Trimming left V 0 bases short and J 2 bases short, with 9 bases between. This CDR3 is 15 amino acids long. The germline CDR1 and CDR2 sequences are SGHVS and FNYEAQ.

The gene calls are TRBV19 and TRBJ1-2; a weak D match, TRBD1 (5 bases). The CDR3 runs to 16 residues. Germline CDR1 is LNHDA and CDR2 is SQIVND (reference sequence). Trimming removed 9 bases from V and 4 bases from J, with 24 bases in between. DNA for the CDR3: TGTGCCAGCGCTACCGGCGGCAGGGATGGCATCTATGGCTACACCTTC. This encodes CASATGGRDGIYGYTF.

This chain links TRBV19 with TRBJ2-1; 8 bases agree with TRBD1. Germline V gives CDR1 LNHDA, CDR2 SQIVND (reference sequence). Unmatched junction bases numbered 5, after V lost 4 bases and J lost 6 bases. The CDR3 length is 14 residues. The CDR3 region is CASSTGGRVNEQFF. For the CDR3, the DNA is TGTGCCAGTAGTACAGGGGGCAGAGTCAATGAGCAGTTCTTC.

The V gene is TRBV6-4, the J gene TRBJ2-1; 8 bases agree with TRBD1. This CDR3 is built from 18 residues. Germline lookup yields CDR1 MRHNA and CDR2 SNTAGT. Trimming at V came to 3 bases and at J to 0 bases, leaving 10 bases not matched to a gene. The CDR3: CASSEKLKTGGSYNEQFF. In nucleotides, the CDR3 is TGTGCCAGCAGTGAAAAGCTAAAAACAGGGGGCTCCTACAATGAGCAGTTCTTC.

The rearrangement uses TRBV19 and TRBJ1-1; 8 bases are a match to TRBD1. The CDR3 loop spans 18 amino acids. In germline, CDR1 is LNHDA, CDR2 SQIVND (reference sequence). V was pared by 4 bases and J by 4 bases, with 17 bases of the junction left unmatched. This CDR3 is CASSTKGTGTGGSTEAFF. DNA for the CDR3: TGTGCCAGTAGTACAAAGGGAACCGGGACAGGAGGAAGCACTGAAGCTTTCTTT.

The CDR3 reads CASTPDRQGAAGNTIYF. The CDR3 nucleotides are TGTGCCAGCACTCCCGACCGACAGGGAGCGGCGGGAAACACCATATATTTT. This chain connects TRBV7-8 to TRBJ1-3, with 7 bases that match TRBD1. This CDR3 has 17 residues. J gave up 4 bases and V 7 bases, and 16 bases lay outside the gene matches. The germline V gene has CDR1 SGHVS and CDR2 FQNEAQ.

V gene TRBV5-1 combines with J gene TRBJ2-3, with 13 bases fitting TRBD2. The CDR3 loop spans 16 amino acids. V gave up 4 bases and J gave up 2 bases; unmatched junction bases: 4. Germline V lookup: CDR1 SGHRS, CDR2 YFSETQ. As DNA, the CDR3 is TGCGCCAGCAGCCGTGGGACTAGCGGGGTCACAGATACGCAGTATTTT. Protein sequence: CASSRGTSGVTDTQYF.

CDR3 sequence reads: CASSLAQGMSYEQYF. CDR3 DNA sequence: TGTGCCAGCAGCTTGGCGCAGGGAATGTCCTACGAGCAGTACTTC. The chain joins TRBV5-6 to TRBJ2-7; tentatively, D is TRBD1 (5 bases). The CDR3 runs 15 residues. Deletions cut 0 bases from V and 1 base from J, with 11 bases between. CDR1 and CDR2 from the germline V gene are SGHDT and YYEEEE.

This chain connects TRBV18 to TRBJ2-5; 10 nucleotides match TRBD2. Per germline, CDR1 KGHSH and CDR2 LQKENI. V was clipped by 3 bases and J by 5 bases; unmatched bases: 6. The CDR3 totals 15 residues. DNA of the CDR3: TGTGCCAGCTCACCTACTAGCGGGGCGGTGGAGACCCAGTACTTC. As protein: CASSPTSGAVETQYF.

The chain has TRBV27 and TRBJ1-2; D is unresolved. Germline lookup yields CDR1 MNHEY and CDR2 SMNVEV (reference sequence). This CDR3 comprises 12 residues. The V end lost 2 bases, the J end lost 5 bases, and 6 bases lay between the germline ends. The CDR3 here is CASSLLGYGYTF. In DNA, the CDR3 is TGTGCCAGCAGTTTACTGGGATATGGCTACACCTTC.

The genes are TRBV6-4 and TRBJ1-1, with D hard to call. The CDR3 runs to 13 residues. Germline V gene data show CDR1 as MRHNA and CDR2 as SNTAGT. V gave up 5 bases and J gave up 3 bases, with 10 bases separating them. This CDR3 is CASSSGADTEAFF. The CDR3 bases are TGTGCCAGCAGTTCCGGAGCTGACACTGAAGCTTTCTTT.

With regard to this clone: An end of the junction differs from the germline gene, which may be a read error. The chain joins TRBV7-2 to TRBJ2-7; 9 bases map to TRBD1. The CDR3 extends over 14 amino acids. Germline CDR1 SGHTA, CDR2 FQGNSA. CDR3 amino acids: CAGSSRQGAYEQYF. Here the CDR3 DNA reads TGTGCCGGCAGCTCCCGACAGGGGGCCTACGAGCAGTACTTC.

The CDR3 here is CASSLEGRAATEAFF. In DNA form, the CDR3 reads TGCGCCAGCAGCCTGGAGGGCAGGGCGGCCACTGAAGCTTTCTTT. The J gene is TRBJ1-1, the V gene TRBV5-1; perhaps TRBD1 as D (5 bases). The V end was cut by 4 bases, the J end by 4 bases, with 17 bases between. The CDR3 spans 15 residues. Looked up from germline, CDR1 is SGHRS and CDR2 is YFSETQ.

This clone was observed once. The V call is TRBV5-6, the J call TRBJ1-4; 7 nucleotides match TRBD1. From germline, CDR1 is SGHDT and CDR2 YYEEEE. The CDR3 runs to 15 residues. Trimming cost V 1 base and J 6 bases; bases outside gene matches: 6. The CDR3 sequence: CASSLTTGRDEKLFF. DNA for the CDR3: TGTGCCAGCAGCTTGACGACAGGGCGGGATGAAAAACTGTTTTTT.

The V call is TRBV19, the J call TRBJ2-6; perhaps TRBD2 as D (5 bases). CDR1 is LNHDA, CDR2 SQIVND, per germline (reference sequence). The CDR3 contains 17 residues. V lost 2 bases to trimming and J lost 0 bases, with 11 bases between them. This chain's CDR3 is CASSIPGSASGANVLTF. The CDR3 nucleotides are TGTGCCAGTAGTATACCGGGGTCGGCCTCTGGGGCCAACGTCCTGACTTTC.

This clone was observed once. V is TRBV19 and J is TRBJ1-2; D unclear. This CDR3 is built from 16 residues. V gave up 7 bases and J gave up 0 bases, with 18 bases separating them. The germline V gene encodes CDR1 LNHDA and CDR2 SQIVND (reference sequence). DNA for the CDR3: TGTGCCAGTACCTCCAGTCGGACCCGTGCTAACTATGGCTACACCTTC. Residues: CASTSSRTRANYGYTF.

The CDR3 reads CSVPGQGSSPYGYTF. The CDR3 bases are TGCAGCGTTCCGGGACAGGGGTCCTCTCCTTATGGCTACACCTTC. This sequence joins TRBV29-1 and TRBJ1-2; 10 bases are shared with TRBD1. This CDR3 is built from 15 residues. V was clipped by 5 bases and J by 5 bases; unmatched bases: 11. Looked up from germline, CDR1 is SQVTM and CDR2 is ANQGSEA.

The chain couples TRBV19 to TRBJ2-7; tentatively, D is TRBD2 (7 bases). V was shortened by 3 bases and J by 2 bases, with 11 bases between the two germline ends. Germline V gene lookup returns CDR1 LNHDA and CDR2 SQIVND (reference sequence). This CDR3 is 14 amino acids long. CDR3: CASSIPGGPYEQYF. In DNA form, the CDR3 reads TGTGCCAGTAGTATTCCCGGGGGGCCCTACGAGCAGTACTTC.